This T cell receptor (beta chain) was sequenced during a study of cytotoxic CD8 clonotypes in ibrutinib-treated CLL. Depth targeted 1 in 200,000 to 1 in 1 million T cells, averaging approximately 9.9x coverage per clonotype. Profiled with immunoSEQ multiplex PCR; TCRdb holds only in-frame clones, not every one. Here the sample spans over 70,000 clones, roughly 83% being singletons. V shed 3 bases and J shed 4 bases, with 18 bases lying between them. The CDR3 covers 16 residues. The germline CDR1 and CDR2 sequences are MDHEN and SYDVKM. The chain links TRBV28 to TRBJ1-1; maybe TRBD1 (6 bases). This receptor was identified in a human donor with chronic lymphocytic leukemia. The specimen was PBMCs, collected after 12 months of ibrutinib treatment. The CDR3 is CASSFPAGALGTEAFF. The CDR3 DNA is TGTGCCAGCAGTTTTCCGGCAGGGGCCCTTGGCACTGAAGCTTTCTTT.